This T cell receptor beta chain derives from a study of long-term antiretroviral therapy in people with HIV. Survey-level immunoSEQ v3.0 assays were run. Per-sample targets for sequencing were roughly 35,000-50,000 T-cell genomes. The repertoire was sequenced with immunoSEQ multiplex PCR; TCRdb's copy has only in-frame clones and lacks some. The data show about 35,000 clones, roughly 79% seen once. On this clone itself: Its antigen is undetermined.

Findings and limits, study-wide: All time points showed a repertoire dominated by clones expanded before ART. Transplant-donor-level diversity was not reached after ART, though diversity increased.

Each specimen consisted of about 0.9-10 million cryopreserved PBMC prior to extraction of DNA. The ends lost 4 bases at V and 2 bases at J; junction bases unmatched: 5. Germline V lookup: CDR1 MRHNA, CDR2 SNTAGT. This CDR3 is built from 16 residues. This clonotype originated in a man in his fifties with HIV. The sample consisted of unsorted PBMCs, taken 3 years after starting antiretroviral therapy. V gene TRBV6-4 combines with J gene TRBJ2-1, with 10 bases fitting TRBD2. The CDR3 spells CASSVASGSPYNEQFF. For the CDR3, the DNA is TGTGCCAGCAGTGTCGCTAGCGGGAGCCCCTACAATGAGCAGTTCTTC.